The 19 T cell receptor beta chains given below trace back to one sample, sequenced in a study of cytomegalovirus exposure and HLA in healthy donors. The primer mix had 60 Vbeta and 13 Jbeta primers. Measured with immunoSEQ multiplex PCR; TCRdb has only the in-frame clones, and not every one. The sample consists of roughly 100,000 clones, around 77% of them appearing once. The sample was PBMCs. The receptors shown here come from a male donor in good health and CMV-seropositive.

The rearrangement joins TRBV7-2 to TRBJ1-1, with D perhaps TRBD1 (5 bases). The CDR3 has 13 amino acids. CDR1 SGHTA and CDR2 FQGNSA come from the germline V gene. V lost 3 bases and J lost 1, with 6 bases in between. The CDR3 spells CASSFQGNTEAFF. CDR3 bases: TGTGCCAGCAGCTTCCAGGGGAACACTGAAGCTTTCTTT.

The chain employs TRBV4-2 and TRBJ2-2; 8 bases agree with TRBD2. The V segment lost 1 base and the J segment 4 bases; nucleotides outside the gene matches: 5. CDR3 length: 16 amino acids. The V gene's germline CDR1 is LGHNA and CDR2 YNFKEQ. CDR3 region: CASSQVRLAGTGELFF. The CDR3 bases are TGTGCCAGCAGCCAAGTACGTCTAGCGGGCACCGGGGAGCTGTTTTTT.

This clone was seen once. V gene TRBV7-2 combines with J gene TRBJ2-6; 8 bases are shared with TRBD1. CDR3 size: 17 residues. In germline, CDR1 is SGHTA, CDR2 FQGNSA. With 5 bases clipped from V and 2 bases from J, the junction kept 8 bases outside the gene matches. The CDR3 DNA follows: TGTGCCAGCAGCAAGGTGGGGGACAGGACTGGGGCCAACGTCCTGACTTTC. Encoded protein: CASSKVGDRTGANVLTF.

The rearrangement joins TRBV4-3 to TRBJ1-5; 7 bases are a match to TRBD1. The ends lost 4 bases at V and 5 bases at J; junction bases unmatched: 5. Germline V gene sequence: CDR1 LGHNA, CDR2 YSLEER. This CDR3 comprises 14 residues. This chain's CDR3 is CASSLDRNDQPQHF. In DNA form, the CDR3 reads TGCGCCAGCAGCCTGGACAGGAACGATCAGCCCCAGCATTTT.

The CDR3, as DNA: TGCGCCAGCAGTCCTACCCCGGAGGGGACCGGGGAGCTGTTTTTT. This sequence encodes CASSPTPEGTGELFF. This rearrangement joins TRBV5-1 to TRBJ2-2; a weak D match, TRBD2 (6 bases). V shed 5 bases and J shed 5 bases, with 16 bases lying between them. The CDR3 is made up of 15 amino acids. The germline V gene encodes CDR1 SGHRS and CDR2 YFSETQ.

This clone has a handful of counts. The chain couples TRBV6-5 to TRBJ1-4; D may be TRBD1 (6 bases). In germline, CDR1 is MNHEY, CDR2 SVGAGI. The V end lost 4 bases, the J end lost 0 bases, and 9 bases lay between the germline ends. The CDR3 totals 15 residues. CDR3 sequence reads: CASSLNRATNEKLFF. For the CDR3, the DNA is TGTGCCAGCAGTTTAAACAGGGCAACTAATGAAAAACTGTTTTTT.

This clone has just a few counts. This chain joins TRBV30 and TRBJ2-3; D unclear. Germline V gene sequence: CDR1 GTSNPN, CDR2 SVGIG (reference sequence). The ends were cut back, 1 base at V and 2 bases at J, with 4 bases in the middle. There are 12 residues in the CDR3. CDR3 DNA: TGTGCCTGGAGTGCCTACACAGATACGCAGTATTTT. As protein: CAWSAYTDTQYF.

This chain connects TRBV28 to TRBJ2-1, with 8 bases lining up with TRBD2. This CDR3 has 12 residues. The V gene end was trimmed by 8 bases and the J gene end by 5 bases; junction bases not matched to a gene: 2. Per germline, CDR1 MDHEN and CDR2 SYDVKM. DNA for the CDR3: TGTGCCAGCGCTAGCGGGCACAATGAGCAGTTCTTC. Translated: CASASGHNEQFF.

J is TRBJ2-2 and V is TRBV7-9, with D perhaps TRBD1 (6 bases). The CDR3 extends over 15 amino acids. V dropped 5 bases and J dropped 0 bases, with 10 bases sitting between them. Germline V gives CDR1 SEHNR, CDR2 FQNEAQ (reference sequence). CDR3 nucleotides: TGTGCCAGCAGCCCGACAGGAACGAACACCGGGGAGCTGTTTTTT. This gives the protein CASSPTGTNTGELFF.

The chain carries TRBV10-3 and TRBJ2-3; 10 nucleotides line up with TRBD2. Germline assignment: CDR1 ENHRY and CDR2 SYGVKD. V was clipped by 3 bases and J by 2 bases; unmatched bases: 5. The CDR3 extends over 16 amino acids. The CDR3 DNA is TGTGCCATCAGTGATTTGACTAGCGGGCTCACAGATACGCAGTATTTT. This sequence encodes CAISDLTSGLTDTQYF.

The chain carries TRBV28 and TRBJ1-4, with TRBD1 matching over 8 bases. CDR1 is MDHEN and CDR2 is SYDVKM in the germline V gene. With 4 bases clipped from V and 2 bases from J, the junction kept 6 bases outside the gene matches. There are 16 residues in the CDR3. CDR3 amino acids: CASSSTGVGTNEKLFF. DNA of the CDR3: TGTGCCAGCAGTTCGACAGGGGTTGGGACTAATGAAAAACTGTTTTTT.

The V call is TRBV27, the J call TRBJ2-1; a weak D match, TRBD1 (5 bases). V lost 0 bases, J lost 5 bases, and 14 bases lay in between. Germline V gives CDR1 MNHEY, CDR2 SMNVEV (reference sequence). The CDR3 is 16 amino acids. CDR3 protein: CASSLSARAIDNEQFF. The CDR3 DNA reads as TGTGCCAGCAGTTTATCGGCCAGGGCCATTGACAATGAGCAGTTCTTC.

The chain recombines TRBV2 with TRBJ2-5; a possible D gene is TRBD1 (6 bases). The J call may be wrong; the DNA end is better matched by TRBJ2-7. Germline V CDR1 and CDR2: SNHLY, FYNNEI. This CDR3 has 15 amino acids. CDR3 sequence (DNA): TGTGCCAGCAGTGAAAGACAGGCCGTGGGTTACGAGCAGTACTTC. It is translated as CASSERQAVGYEQYF.

This rearrangement joins TRBV5-6 to TRBJ1-2, with 9 bases aligning to TRBD1. Per germline, CDR1 SGHDT and CDR2 YYEEEE. The CDR3 extends over 15 amino acids. Trimming cost V 4 bases and J 0 bases; bases outside gene matches: 4. The CDR3 spells CASSQDRGSNYGYTF. The CDR3 DNA reads as TGTGCCAGCAGCCAAGACAGGGGGTCTAACTATGGCTACACCTTC.

V is TRBV2 and J is TRBJ2-7; D may be TRBD2 (5 bases). The CDR3 consists of 13 residues. In germline, CDR1 is SNHLY, CDR2 FYNNEI. With 4 bases removed from V and 2 bases from J, the gap between germline ends came to 9 bases. In nucleotides, the CDR3 is TGTGCCAGCAGTGGGACTCTTACCTACGAGCAGTACTTC. It specifies CASSGTLTYEQYF.

The chain combines TRBV7-9 with TRBJ2-3, with unresolved D. The CDR3 length is 14 residues. V gave up 2 bases and J gave up 0 bases, with 6 bases separating them. CDR1 and CDR2 (germline): SEHNR, FQNEAQ (reference sequence). The CDR3 loop is CASSLSLSTDTQYF. The DNA of the CDR3 is TGTGCCAGCAGCTTATCTCTGAGCACAGATACGCAGTATTTT.

This sequence joins TRBV7-3 and TRBJ2-3, with 12 bases matching TRBD2. This CDR3 region has 16 residues. J was trimmed by 3 bases and V by 3 bases; bases with no gene match: 4. Germline CDR1 SGHTA, CDR2 FQGTGA. Here the CDR3 DNA reads TGTGCCAGCAGCTTGACGACTAGCGGGAGAACAGATACGCAGTATTTT. Its protein is CASSLTTSGRTDTQYF.

The chain joins TRBV21-1 to TRBJ2-5; TRBD1, the D gene given by the table, was not confirmed from the DNA. TRBV21-1 is recorded as a pseudogene. The CDR3 runs 17 residues. DNA for the CDR3: TGTGCCAGCAGCAAAGGGGGACAGGGAGAAACTCAAGAGACCCAGTACTTC. Its protein is CASSKGGQGETQETQYF.

This clone was counted at least ten times. The chain combines TRBV5-4 with TRBJ1-2; TRBD1 is a possible D gene (6 bases). Trimming took off 4 bases at V and 5 bases at J, with 12 bases between the two ends. The CDR3 runs to 13 residues. The germline gives CDR1 SGHNT, CDR2 YYREEE (reference sequence). CDR3 amino acids: CASSTTGKYGYTF. The CDR3 region has the DNA TGTGCCAGCAGCACCACAGGGAAATATGGCTACACCTTC.